The 8 T cell receptor beta chains reported below all come from one sample, sequenced in a study of T cell changes during pregnancy in multiple sclerosis. Clones were sequenced by immunoSEQ multiplex PCR, and TCRdb holds only the in-frame ones, with some missing. Among about 48,000 clones, 85% to 95% were seen once, and the ten largest hold more than 0.7%. The sample here was CD4+ T cells from peripheral blood mononuclear cells, taken in the second trimester of pregnancy. The receptors here all came from a female donor in good health, enrolled as a control in a pregnancy study.

J is TRBJ2-3 and V is TRBV6-1; a possible D gene is TRBD1 (5 bases). The CDR3 spans 15 residues. Germline CDR1 reads MNHNS; CDR2 reads SASEGT. The germline V and J ends were trimmed by 4 bases and 0 bases, with 11 bases remaining between them. Written as DNA, the CDR3 is TGTGCCAGCAGTGGACAGCCTCTAAGCACAGATACGCAGTATTTT. Encoded protein: CASSGQPLSTDTQYF.

V is TRBV6-5 and J is TRBJ1-1; 7 bases are a match to TRBD1. This CDR3 has 14 amino acids. Germline-derived CDR1 and CDR2 are MNHEY and SVGAGI. The ends lost 8 bases at V and 5 bases at J; junction bases unmatched: 11. In nucleotides, the CDR3 is TGTGCCAGCGGGTTAGGGGGCCAAGGGACTGAAGCTTTCTTT. The encoded protein is CASGLGGQGTEAFF.

This chain links TRBV7-8 with TRBJ1-3; no firm D call. The germline V and J ends were trimmed by 2 bases and 5 bases, with 7 bases remaining between them. Germline assignment: CDR1 SGHVS and CDR2 FQNEAQ. This CDR3 comprises 13 residues. The CDR3 DNA reads as TGTGCCAGCAGCTTACGGGAGAGAAACACCATATATTTT. This translates into CASSLRERNTIYF.

This clone was seen just once. CDR3 region: CASSQDSGREKLFF. The CDR3 DNA follows: TGCGCCAGCAGCCAAGATTCAGGGCGTGAAAAACTGTTTTTT. The gene calls are TRBV4-1 and TRBJ1-4; possibly TRBD1 for D (5 bases). CDR3 length: 14 amino acids. The V gene's germline CDR1 is MGHRA and CDR2 YSYEKL. V was cut by 0 bases and J by 7 bases, with 9 bases left in between.

The chain links TRBV10-3 to TRBJ2-7; TRBD1 is a possible D gene (6 bases). The length of the CDR3 is 12 residues. Trimming took off 7 bases at V and 7 bases at J, with 14 bases between the two ends. Looked up from germline, CDR1 is ENHRY and CDR2 is SYGVKD. CDR3 residues: CAIKNRVGEQYF. CDR3 in DNA: TGTGCCATCAAGAACAGGGTGGGGGAGCAGTACTTC.

The chain combines TRBV28 with TRBJ2-3; 10 bases map to TRBD2. CDR1 MDHEN and CDR2 SYDVKM come from the germline V gene. This CDR3 contains 16 residues. V was clipped by 4 bases and J by 7 bases; unmatched bases: 11. The CDR3 is CASSSPLAGEGNTQYF. The CDR3 DNA reads TGTGCCAGCAGTTCCCCTCTAGCGGGAGAAGGGAATACGCAGTATTTT. The whole variable domain, filled in from reference TRBV28 and TRBJ2-3, reads DVKVTQSSRYLVKRTGEKVFLECVQDMDHENMFWYRQDPGLGLRLIYFSYDVKMKEKGDIPEGYSVSREKKERFSLILESASTNQTSMYLCASSSPLAGEGNTQYFGPGTRLTVL.

This clone has more than one count but fewer than ten. The chain uses TRBV2 and TRBJ2-7; possibly TRBD2 for D (6 bases). Trimming took 7 bases from V and 6 from J, leaving 19 bases between them. CDR3 length equals 14 residues. CDR1 is SNHLY, CDR2 FYNNEI, per germline. The CDR3 protein is CASTEGFGGSEQYF. The CDR3 region has the DNA TGTGCCAGCACCGAGGGGTTTGGGGGGAGCGAGCAGTACTTC.

The genes are TRBV9 and TRBJ2-7; 9 bases are a match to TRBD1. V lost 4 bases to trimming and J lost 3 bases; unmatched junction nucleotides: 11. Germline V gene sequence: CDR1 SGDLS, CDR2 YYNGEE. The CDR3 is 16 amino acids. CDR3 sequence (DNA): TGTGCCAGCAGCTCCCGTGTAGGGACAGGGTTCTACGAGCAGTACTTC. This encodes CASSSRVGTGFYEQYF. The full variable domain, its missing parts supplied by reference TRBV9 and TRBJ2-7, is DSGVTQTPKHLITATGQRVTLRCSPRSGDLSVYWYQQSLDQGLQFLIQYYNGEERAKGNILERFSAQQFPDLHSELNLSSLELGDSALYFCASSSRVGTGFYEQYFGPGTRLTVT.